The entry below gives a single TCR beta chain sequence along with its context. The antigen is unknown. This entry is derived from a study of OX40 agonist ivuxolimab in advanced cancers. Study-wide findings and caveats: CD4+ and CD8+ blood T cells expanded clonally by week 6 at 0.1 to 3.0 mg/kg.

The data were produced by immunoSEQ multiplex PCR, yet TCRdb's version contains in-frame clones alone and is incomplete. The sample has 60,000 to 65,000 clones, about 89% seen once. Samples of blood were obtained at baseline, on cycle 4 day 1, and on cycle 7 day 1. From germline, CDR1 is LNHDA and CDR2 SQIVND (reference sequence). CDR3 size: 12 residues. The V end lost 1 base, the J end lost 8 bases, and 8 bases lay between the germline ends. This TCR was sampled from an adult with an advanced solid tumor such as melanoma, head and neck, liver or kidney cancer. Sequencing was performed on CD4+ or CD8+ T cells sorted from blood, taken in a trial of the OX40 agonist ivuxolimab. The V call is TRBV19, the J call TRBJ1-1; no clear D gene. The CDR3 loop reads CASSIAYQEAFF. CDR3 bases: TGTGCCAGTAGTATAGCCTACCAAGAAGCTTTCTTT.